This is a list of T cell receptor beta chains from one sample in a study of cytomegalovirus exposure and HLA in healthy donors. Sequenced by immunoSEQ multiplex PCR; TCRdb stores in-frame clones only, minus some. The top ten clones hold about 1.4% of a sample with 100,000 to 150,000 clones, 88% of them seen once. Sequencing was carried out using PBMCs. These receptors came from a man younger than 45 in good health and CMV-seronegative. Both conserved end residues are part of each CDR3. Each record gives: J gene, clone size, V gene, D gene, CDR3 DNA, CDR3 protein. D genes are given only for firm matches. Rows give clone size only sometimes, using once, few, many, or a class for an expanded clone.

J: TRBJ2-5; size: .; V: TRBV11-2; D: TRBD1; DNA: TGTGCCAGCAGCCCGACGGACAGGGGGGTAAGAGAGACCCAGTACTTC; CDR3: CASSPTDRGVRETQYF
J: TRBJ2-7; size: .; V: TRBV6-1; D: TRBD1; DNA: TGTGCCAGCAGTCCGGGACAGGGGGCTTCCTACGAGCAGTACTTC; CDR3: CASSPGQGASYEQYF
J: TRBJ2-1; size: .; V: TRBV9; D: TRBD2; DNA: TGTGCCAGCAGCGCCCTTAGCGGGAGGGCAAATGAGCAGTTCTTC; CDR3: CASSALSGRANEQFF
J: TRBJ1-1; size: .; V: TRBV4-3; D: TRBD1; DNA: TGCGCCAGCAGCCAAGCAGGGGGTACGTCCACTGAAGCTTTCTTT; CDR3: CASSQAGGTSTEAFF
J: TRBJ1-3; size: .; V: TRBV19; D: .; DNA: TGTGCCAGTAGTATAGTGGCGGGGTTTGGAAACACCATATATTTT; CDR3: CASSIVAGFGNTIYF
J: TRBJ1-2; size: .; V: TRBV2; D: .; DNA: TGTGCCAGCAGCCCCCGAGCCGCCTCTCAGGGGTTTGGCTACACCTTC; CDR3: CASSPRAASQGFGYTF
J: TRBJ2-1; size: .; V: TRBV5-4; D: TRBD2; DNA: TGTGCCAGCAGTCGTAACAGGGGATCAGCGGGAGGCGAGTTCTTC; CDR3: CASSRNRGSAGGEFF
J: TRBJ1-1; size: .; V: TRBV30; D: .; DNA: TGTGCCTGGGAACTAGGGAACACTGAAGCTTTCTTT; CDR3: CAWELGNTEAFF
J: TRBJ2-2; size: .; V: TRBV7-6; D: .; DNA: TGTGCCAGCAGCTTCGGTGGGAGCGGGGAGCTGTTTTTT; CDR3: CASSFGGSGELFF
J: TRBJ2-1; size: .; V: TRBV9; D: .; DNA: TGTGCCAGCAGCGTAGCTAGTCTCAATGAGCAGTTCTTC; CDR3: CASSVASLNEQFF
J: TRBJ1-5; size: .; V: TRBV6-1; D: .; DNA: TGTGCCAGCCAAGAACTACAGGCCGGTAATCAGCCCCAGCATTTT; CDR3: CASQELQAGNQPQHF
J: TRBJ2-1; size: few; V: TRBV30; D: .; DNA: TGTGCCTGGAGTATATCGGTATTTGTCGATGAGCAGTTCTTC; CDR3: CAWSISVFVDEQFF
J: TRBJ2-7; size: .; V: TRBV5-1; D: TRBD2; DNA: TGCGCCAGCAGCAATAGCGGGAGCTCCTACGAGCAGTACTTC; CDR3: CASSNSGSSYEQYF
J: TRBJ2-1; size: .; V: TRBV27; D: .; DNA: TGTGCCAGCAGTTTCCAGGGCAATGAGCAGTTCTTC; CDR3: CASSFQGNEQFF
J: TRBJ1-1; size: .; V: TRBV9; D: .; DNA: TGTGCCAGCAGCGTAGCCGGTTTTATGAACACTGAAGCTTTCTTT; CDR3: CASSVAGFMNTEAFF
J: TRBJ2-5; size: .; V: TRBV5-6; D: .; DNA: TGTGCCAGCAGGGACGGCCGGGGGACCCAGTACTTC; CDR3: CASRDGRGTQYF
J: TRBJ2-1; size: once; V: TRBV30; D: .; DNA: TGTGCCTGGAGTTTGGTGAGCTCCTACAATGAGCAGTTCTTC; CDR3: CAWSLVSSYNEQFF
J: TRBJ2-7; size: .; V: TRBV6-1; D: TRBD2; DNA: TGTGCCAGCAGTGAAGCGCAAGCGGGGTACGAGCAGTACTTC; CDR3: CASSEAQAGYEQYF
J: TRBJ1-4; size: .; V: TRBV6-5; D: .; DNA: TGTGCCAGCAGTAACCGGGGGGCTAATGAAAAACTGTTTTTT; CDR3: CASSNRGANEKLFF
J: TRBJ2-3; size: .; V: TRBV6-5; D: TRBD2; DNA: TGTGCCAGCAGTTATAGCGGGAGGGCCTCAGATACGCAGTATTTT; CDR3: CASSYSGRASDTQYF
J: TRBJ2-5; size: few; V: TRBV7-7; D: .; DNA: TGTGCCAGCAGCTACAAGACAGCCCCTATGGGGACCCAGTACTTC; CDR3: CASSYKTAPMGTQYF
J: TRBJ2-2; size: .; V: TRBV5-6; D: TRBD1; DNA: TGTGCCAGCAGCTTGTTTACCCAGGGGGCGAACACCGGGGAGCTGTTTTTT; CDR3: CASSLFTQGANTGELFF
J: TRBJ2-7; size: .; V: TRBV11-2; D: .; DNA: TGTGCCAGCAGCCACCCTCGGGGGAACTCCTACGAGCAGTACTTC; CDR3: CASSHPRGNSYEQYF
J: TRBJ1-2; size: .; V: TRBV7-2; D: .; DNA: TGTGCCAGCAGCTTTCCAGGATATGGCTACACCTTC; CDR3: CASSFPGYGYTF
J: TRBJ2-3; size: .; V: TRBV7-7; D: .; DNA: TGTGCCAGCAGCTTAGGAGGTCAGCGGAGCACAGATACGCAGTATTTT; CDR3: CASSLGGQRSTDTQYF
J: TRBJ2-7; size: .; V: TRBV6-1; D: .; DNA: TGTGCCAGCAAAGGGGGGGGAACCTACGAGCAGTACTTC; CDR3: CASKGGGTYEQYF
J: TRBJ1-2; size: .; V: TRBV6-1; D: .; DNA: TGTGCCAGCAGTGGACCGGGTGGCTACACCTTC; CDR3: CASSGPGGYTF
J: TRBJ2-1; size: .; V: TRBV4-1; D: .; DNA: TGCGCCAGCAGCCCCTTAGATAGCTCCTACAATGAGCAGTTCTTC; CDR3: CASSPLDSSYNEQFF
J: TRBJ1-2; size: .; V: TRBV6-1; D: .; DNA: TGTGCCAGCAGTGAGGAACGGGACTATGGCTACACCTTC; CDR3: CASSEERDYGYTF
J: TRBJ2-7; size: .; V: TRBV27; D: .; DNA: TGTGCCAGCAGTTCTTTGGACAGTTACTCCTACGAGCAGTACTTC; CDR3: CASSSLDSYSYEQYF
J: TRBJ1-2; size: .; V: TRBV25-1; D: .; DNA: TGTGCCAGCAGTGAAGAAGCGGGAGGCGTCTATGGCTACACCTTC; CDR3: CASSEEAGGVYGYTF
J: TRBJ2-7; size: .; V: TRBV7-2; D: .; DNA: TGTGCCAGCAGCCACCAACGGGACTTATACGAGCAGTACTTC; CDR3: CASSHQRDLYEQYF
J: TRBJ1-3; size: .; V: TRBV4-3; D: .; DNA: TGCGCCAGCAGCCAGGACAGCTCTGGAAACACCATATATTTT; CDR3: CASSQDSSGNTIYF
J: TRBJ1-4; size: once; V: TRBV5-1; D: TRBD1; DNA: TGCGCCAGCAGCAGGGACAGTGAAAAACTGTTTTTT; CDR3: CASSRDSEKLFF
J: TRBJ2-7; size: .; V: TRBV9; D: TRBD1; DNA: TGTGCCAGCAGCGCGGCTTGGACAGGGGGCTACGAGCAGTACTTC; CDR3: CASSAAWTGGYEQYF
J: TRBJ2-7; size: .; V: TRBV7-7; D: .; DNA: TGTGCCAGCAGTTATTCGCCGGGACAACAGCAGTACTTC; CDR3: CASSYSPGQQQYF
J: TRBJ2-1; size: .; V: TRBV29-1; D: TRBD2; DNA: TGCAGCGTCAAGACTAGCGGGAACTACAATGAGCAGTTCTTC; CDR3: CSVKTSGNYNEQFF
J: TRBJ1-5; size: .; V: TRBV7-2; D: .; DNA: TGTGCCAGCAGCTTAGATGGCGGGTACAATCAGCCCCAGCATTTT; CDR3: CASSLDGGYNQPQHF